These 32 T cell receptor beta chains came from one sample sequenced in a study of control samples from healthy donors and cancer patients. TCRdb's copy holds only in-frame clones and misses some; the assay was immunoSEQ multiplex PCR. This sample has about 160,000 clones, with 80% to 95% found just once. Specimen: blood. These receptors were collected from a man younger than 30 in good health.

The J gene is TRBJ2-3, the V gene TRBV4-1, with 10 positions matching TRBD2. The trim removed 4 bases at V and 6 bases at J, leaving 4 bases unmatched. Germline CDR1 and CDR2: MGHRA and YSYEKL. CDR3 size: 14 residues. Here the CDR3 reads CASSLLAGADTQYF. The CDR3 DNA follows: TGCGCCAGCAGCCTGCTAGCGGGGGCTGATACGCAGTATTTT.

V usage is TRBV7-2 and J usage is TRBJ2-7; D not certain. V lost 4 bases and J 2 bases, leaving 18 bases between the germline ends. Germline V gives CDR1 SGHTA, CDR2 FQGNSA. CDR3 size: 16 residues. The CDR3: CASSSFPMSETYEQYF. In nucleotides, the CDR3 is TGTGCCAGCAGCTCCTTCCCGATGTCGGAAACCTACGAGCAGTACTTC. The complete variable domain, with remaining parts taken from reference TRBV7-2 and TRBJ2-7, reads GAGVSQSPSNKVTEKGKDVELRCDPISGHTALYWYRQSLGQGLEFLIYFQGNSAPDKSGLPSDRFSAERTGGSVSTLTIQRTQQEDSAVYLCASSSFPMSETYEQYFGPGTRLTVT.

J is TRBJ2-1 and V is TRBV6-2 or TRBV6-3; D may be TRBD2 (6 bases). The CDR3 sequence is 15 residues long. Germline-derived CDR1 and CDR2 are MNHEY and SVGEGT. Trimming took 5 bases from V and 2 from J, leaving 13 bases between them. CDR3 residues: CASSILAEAYNEQFF. DNA of the CDR3: TGTGCCAGCAGTATATTAGCGGAAGCCTACAATGAGCAGTTCTTC.

The rearrangement links TRBV4-1 to TRBJ2-7, with 7 positions matching TRBD1. CDR1 is MGHRA, CDR2 YSYEKL, per germline. This CDR3 comprises 14 residues. V lost 4 bases to trimming and J lost 4 bases; unmatched junction nucleotides: 7. The CDR3 sequence: CASSPGRRGYEQYF. The CDR3 DNA follows: TGCGCCAGCAGCCCCGGCCGCAGGGGGTACGAGCAGTACTTC.

This chain joins TRBV5-1 and TRBJ2-2; TRBD1 aligns across 8 bases. J gave up 4 bases and V 0 bases, and 5 bases lay outside the gene matches. This CDR3 spans 16 amino acids. Germline V lookup: CDR1 SGHRS, CDR2 YFSETQ. Written as DNA, the CDR3 is TGCGCCAGCAGCTTGGGGGCAGGGGGCATCACCGGGGAGCTGTTTTTT. Protein sequence: CASSLGAGGITGELFF.

The rearrangement uses TRBV10-1 and TRBJ2-2; D is possibly TRBD1 (5 bases). CDR3 length equals 14 residues. V gave up 4 bases and J gave up 5 bases, with 11 bases separating them. Germline V lookup: CDR1 WNHNN, CDR2 SYGVQD (reference sequence). CDR3 in amino acids: CASSVTGPTGELFF. The CDR3, as DNA: TGCGCCAGCAGTGTTACAGGCCCAACCGGGGAGCTGTTTTTT.

This chain uses TRBV19 with TRBJ1-3, with a weak D call TRBD1 (5 bases). CDR1 and CDR2 from the germline V gene are LNHDA and SQIVND (reference sequence). The CDR3 runs 14 residues. The germline V and J ends were trimmed by 10 bases and 0 bases, with 13 bases remaining between them. The DNA for the CDR3 is TGTGCCACAGCGTCCGGGGGCTCTGGAAACACCATATATTTT. This sequence encodes CATASGGSGNTIYF.

This chain links TRBV2 with TRBJ2-1, with 8 bases matching TRBD2. The CDR3 length is 13 residues. With V trimmed by 8 bases and J by 6 bases, 6 bases remained unmatched. Germline CDR1 reads SNHLY; CDR2 reads FYNNEI. The CDR3 DNA sequence: TGTGCCAGCCTAGAGCGGGGGACCAATGAGCAGTTCTTC. Translation gives CASLERGTNEQFF.

The chain links TRBV18 to TRBJ1-1; TRBD1 aligns across 11 bases. This CDR3 has 13 amino acids. The germline CDR1 and CDR2 sequences are KGHSH and LQKENI. The J segment lost 7 bases and the V segment lost 6 bases, leaving 4 bases of the junction unmatched. This CDR3 is CASSLGTGGEAFF. The CDR3 coding sequence is TGTGCCAGCTCCCTAGGGACAGGGGGTGAAGCTTTCTTT.

This chain uses TRBV11-3 with TRBJ2-2, with no clear D. The CDR3 consists of 13 residues. The germline V gene has CDR1 SGHNT and CDR2 YENEEA. The V gene lost 4 bases and the J gene lost 7 bases, with 10 bases spanning the gap. The DNA for the CDR3 is TGTGCCAGCAGCTCTGGCGCGCACGGGGAGCTGTTTTTT. This codes for CASSSGAHGELFF. Variable domain in full (rest from reference TRBV11-3 and TRBJ2-2): EAGVVQSPRYKIIEKKQPVAFWCNPISGHNTLYWYLQNLGQGPELLIRYENEEAVDDSQLPKDRFSAERLKGVDSTLKIQPAELGDSAVYLCASSSGAHGELFFGEGSRLTVL.

This rearrangement joins TRBV5-1 to TRBJ1-6; maybe TRBD1 (5 bases). This CDR3 has 12 amino acids. Germline-derived CDR1 and CDR2 are SGHRS and YFSETQ. Trimming removed 4 bases from V and 8 bases from J, with 7 bases in between. CDR3 nucleotide sequence: TGCGCCAGCAGCCTAGGGGATTCACCCCTCCACTTT. Residues: CASSLGDSPLHF.

V and J are TRBV19 and TRBJ1-3, with TRBD1 matching 7 bases. CDR1 and CDR2 (germline): LNHDA, SQIVND (reference sequence). After removal of 5 bases from V and 6 bases from J, the junction contained 10 bases not matched to a gene. CDR3 size: 15 residues. Written as DNA, the CDR3 is TGTGCCAGTAGTTCCGAGGACAGGTGGGCAAACACCATATATTTT. Encoded protein: CASSSEDRWANTIYF.

J is TRBJ2-5 and V is TRBV18, with TRBD1 matching over 7 bases. The CDR3 covers 16 residues. The V gene's germline CDR1 is KGHSH and CDR2 LQKENI. V dropped 2 bases and J dropped 3; count of bases not matched to a gene: 9. The CDR3, as DNA: TGTGCCAGCTCACCAAATCTGGGACAGACAAAAGAGACCCAGTACTTC. This translates into CASSPNLGQTKETQYF.

The chain uses TRBV13 and TRBJ1-2, with a tentative D call TRBD1 (5 bases). Trimming shortened V by 8 bases and J by 8 bases, and 18 bases separated the two germline ends. CDR3 length: 13 amino acids. Germline V lookup: CDR1 PRHDT, CDR2 FYEKMQ (reference sequence). The CDR3 loop is CASRAGANWGYTF. In DNA, the CDR3 is TGTGCCAGCCGGGCCGGGGCCAACTGGGGCTACACCTTC.

This chain joins TRBV7-8 and TRBJ1-6; no firm D call. V was clipped by 0 bases and J by 9 bases, with 9 bases between them. Germline V lookup: CDR1 SGHVS, CDR2 FQNEAQ. The CDR3 length is 14 residues. DNA for the CDR3: TGTGCCAGCAGCTTAGCGCCAGGTCGTTCACCCCTCCACTTT. Amino acids: CASSLAPGRSPLHF.

V usage is TRBV6-5 and J usage is TRBJ1-2; D uncertain. The length of the CDR3 is 14 residues. CDR1 is MNHEY and CDR2 is SVGAGI in the germline V gene. Between the trimmed V and J ends, which lost 7 bases and 4 bases, there was a span of 16 bases. The CDR3 loop is CASNSAGGGYGYTF. The CDR3 bases are TGTGCCAGCAATTCGGCTGGTGGTGGCTATGGCTACACCTTC.

The CDR3 is CASSVPGQGIDGELFF. The CDR3 region has the DNA TGTGCCAGCAGCGTCCCGGGACAGGGAATCGACGGGGAGCTGTTTTTT. This sequence joins TRBV27 and TRBJ2-2, with TRBD1 matching 9 bases. CDR3 size: 16 residues. Per germline, CDR1 MNHEY and CDR2 SMNVEV (reference sequence). With V trimmed by 6 bases and J by 7 bases, 12 bases remained unmatched.

The chain has TRBV28 and TRBJ1-1; D unclear. V was trimmed by 0 bases and J by 7 bases, leaving 15 bases between them. Per germline, CDR1 MDHEN and CDR2 SYDVKM. There are 15 residues in the CDR3. CDR3 loop: CASSLWAARGYEAFF. The CDR3 DNA follows: TGTGCCAGCAGTTTATGGGCAGCCAGAGGTTATGAAGCTTTCTTT.

This rearrangement joins TRBV19 to TRBJ2-3; D may be TRBD1 (5 bases). CDR1 and CDR2 (germline): LNHDA, SQIVND (reference sequence). V lost 2 bases to trimming and J lost 4 bases, with 10 bases between them. The CDR3 is 14 residues long. In DNA form, the CDR3 reads TGTGCCAGTAGTATACTCGGACACGCAGATACGCAGTATTTT. As protein: CASSILGHADTQYF.

The V and J genes are TRBV7-8 and TRBJ2-1; 13 bases align to TRBD2. V lost 8 bases and J lost 1; bases outside the gene matches: 14. CDR1 and CDR2 from the germline V gene are SGHVS and FQNEAQ. The CDR3 is 19 residues long. The CDR3 nucleotides read TGTGCCAGCTTCCAGGGGACTAGCGGGATACCGACTTCCTACAATGAGCAGTTCTTC. As protein: CASFQGTSGIPTSYNEQFF.

This chain connects TRBV6-5 to TRBJ2-2; D is perhaps TRBD1 or TRBD2 (5 bases each). Trimming left V 5 bases short and J 6 bases short, with 13 bases between. This CDR3 has 14 amino acids. Germline CDR1 reads MNHEY; CDR2 reads SVGAGI. The CDR3 DNA follows: TGTGCCAGCAGTAACGGGCGAGGGGCCGGGGAGCTGTTTTTT. It specifies CASSNGRGAGELFF.

The chain recombines TRBV5-6 with TRBJ1-1, with D possibly being TRBD1 (6 bases). CDR1 SGHDT and CDR2 YYEEEE come from the germline V gene. Between the trimmed V and J ends, which lost 6 bases and 5 bases, there was a span of 8 bases. This CDR3 spans 11 amino acids. The CDR3 DNA is TGTGCCAGCAAGAGGGGGACTGAAGCTTTCTTT. Translating it yields CASKRGTEAFF.

This chain joins TRBV7-9 and TRBJ2-1, with 9 bases fitting TRBD2. Germline CDR1 reads SEHNR; CDR2 reads FQNEAQ (reference sequence). Trimming at V came to 7 bases and at J to 3 bases, leaving 7 bases not matched to a gene. The CDR3 sequence is 15 residues long. This CDR3 is CASISGTSRYNEQFF. Here the CDR3 DNA reads TGTGCCAGCATATCCGGGACTAGCCGCTACAATGAGCAGTTCTTC.

The rearrangement joins TRBV18 to TRBJ2-1; D possibly corresponds to TRBD1 (6 bases). This CDR3 region has 17 residues. Per germline, CDR1 KGHSH and CDR2 LQKENI. Between the trimmed V and J ends, which lost 1 base and 9 bases, there was a span of 22 bases. This CDR3 is CASSPLSPGAESIEQFF. DNA of the CDR3: TGTGCCAGCTCACCACTCAGTCCAGGGGCAGAATCTATTGAGCAGTTCTTC. The entire variable domain, with the rest obtained from reference TRBV18 and TRBJ2-1, is as follows: NAGVMQNPRHLVRRRGQEARLRCSPMKGHSHVYWYRQLPEEGLKFMVYLQKENIIDESGMPKERFSAEFPKEGPSILRIQQVVRGDSAAYFCASSPLSPGAESIEQFFGPGTRLTVL.

This chain joins TRBV30 and TRBJ2-7; no clear D. The CDR3 totals 13 residues. V was trimmed by 8 bases and J by 2 bases, leaving 16 bases between them. CDR1 GTSNPN and CDR2 SVGIG come from the germline V gene (reference sequence). CDR3 coding DNA: TGTGCCCTGATTCCCCGCAGCACCTACGAGCAGTACTTC. Its translation: CALIPRSTYEQYF.

This chain joins TRBV27 and TRBJ1-2, with 8 bases fitting TRBD1. Per the germline V gene, CDR1 is MNHEY and CDR2 is SMNVEV (reference sequence). The CDR3 consists of 14 residues. V trimming: 6 bases; J trimming: 2 bases; junction bases outside the gene matches: 5. The CDR3 DNA reads TGTGCCAGCAGCCTACAGGGGGAGAACTATGGCTACACCTTC. Protein sequence: CASSLQGENYGYTF.

This sequence joins TRBV6-1 and TRBJ1-5; D gene unclear. This CDR3 is 16 amino acids long. Trimming took off 2 bases at V and 5 bases at J, with 16 bases between the two ends. Per the germline V gene, CDR1 is MNHNS and CDR2 is SASEGT. Here the CDR3 DNA reads TGTGCCAGCAGTGAAAGGGTGTGGCCAAATTATCAGCCCCAGCATTTT. Encoded protein: CASSERVWPNYQPQHF.

The chain carries TRBV18 and TRBJ1-4; D uncertain. V lost 6 bases to trimming and J lost 0 bases, with 8 bases between them. CDR3 length: 14 amino acids. Germline V gives CDR1 KGHSH, CDR2 LQKENI. CDR3: CASSPQTTNEKLFF. CDR3 DNA sequence: TGTGCCAGCTCGCCTCAGACAACTAATGAAAAACTGTTTTTT.

This chain joins TRBV25-1 and TRBJ1-1, with D perhaps matching TRBD1 (6 bases). Trimming took 6 bases from V and 0 from J, leaving 14 bases between them. Per the germline V gene, CDR1 is MGHDK and CDR2 is SYGVNS. The CDR3 consists of 15 residues. The CDR3 loop reads CASRGGDTLNTEAFF. For the CDR3, the DNA is TGTGCCAGCAGGGGCGGGGACACTTTGAACACTGAAGCTTTCTTT.

The table lists this clone with a count of one. The rearrangement links TRBV28 to TRBJ2-5; TRBD1 aligns across 7 bases. Unmatched junction bases numbered 2, after V lost 6 bases and J lost 4 bases. Germline V gene sequence: CDR1 MDHEN, CDR2 SYDVKM. CDR3 length: 12 amino acids. In DNA form, the CDR3 reads TGTGCCAGCAGGGGGACAGCAGAGACCCAGTACTTC. It yields the protein CASRGTAETQYF.

The CDR3 reads CASSYPTRGDTIYF. The CDR3 region has the DNA TGTGCCAGCAGTTACCCCACCCGGGGGGACACCATATATTTT. The chain has TRBV6-6 and TRBJ1-3, with D possibly matching TRBD1 (5 bases). Germline lookup yields CDR1 MNHNY and CDR2 SVGAGI (reference sequence). The V gene lost 2 bases and the J gene lost 8 bases, with 13 bases spanning the gap. This CDR3 is built from 14 residues.

This clone has a single count. This chain uses TRBV4-3 with TRBJ2-1; D not certain. The CDR3 length is 13 residues. CDR1 is LGHNA and CDR2 is YSLEER in the germline V gene. The germline V and J ends were trimmed by 1 base and 6 bases, with 7 bases remaining between them. CDR3 protein: CASSQGAFNEQFF. CDR3 sequence (DNA): TGCGCCAGCAGCCAAGGGGCTTTCAATGAGCAGTTCTTC.